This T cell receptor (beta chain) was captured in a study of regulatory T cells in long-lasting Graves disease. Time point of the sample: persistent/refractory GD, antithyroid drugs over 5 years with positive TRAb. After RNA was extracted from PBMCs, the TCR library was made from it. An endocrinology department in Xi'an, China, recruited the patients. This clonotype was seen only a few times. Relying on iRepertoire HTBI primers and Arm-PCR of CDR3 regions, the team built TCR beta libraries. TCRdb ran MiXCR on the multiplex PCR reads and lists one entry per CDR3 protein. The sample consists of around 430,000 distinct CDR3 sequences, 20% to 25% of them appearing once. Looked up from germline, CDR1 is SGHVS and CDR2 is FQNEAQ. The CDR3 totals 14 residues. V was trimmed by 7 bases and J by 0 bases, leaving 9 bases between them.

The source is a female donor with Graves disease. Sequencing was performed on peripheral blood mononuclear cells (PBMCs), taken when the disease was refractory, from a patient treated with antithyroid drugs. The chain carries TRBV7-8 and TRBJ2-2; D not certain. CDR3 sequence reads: CASKVGSNTGELFF. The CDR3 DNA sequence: TGTGCCAGCAAGGTTGGCTCGAACACCGGGGAGCTGTTTTTT.